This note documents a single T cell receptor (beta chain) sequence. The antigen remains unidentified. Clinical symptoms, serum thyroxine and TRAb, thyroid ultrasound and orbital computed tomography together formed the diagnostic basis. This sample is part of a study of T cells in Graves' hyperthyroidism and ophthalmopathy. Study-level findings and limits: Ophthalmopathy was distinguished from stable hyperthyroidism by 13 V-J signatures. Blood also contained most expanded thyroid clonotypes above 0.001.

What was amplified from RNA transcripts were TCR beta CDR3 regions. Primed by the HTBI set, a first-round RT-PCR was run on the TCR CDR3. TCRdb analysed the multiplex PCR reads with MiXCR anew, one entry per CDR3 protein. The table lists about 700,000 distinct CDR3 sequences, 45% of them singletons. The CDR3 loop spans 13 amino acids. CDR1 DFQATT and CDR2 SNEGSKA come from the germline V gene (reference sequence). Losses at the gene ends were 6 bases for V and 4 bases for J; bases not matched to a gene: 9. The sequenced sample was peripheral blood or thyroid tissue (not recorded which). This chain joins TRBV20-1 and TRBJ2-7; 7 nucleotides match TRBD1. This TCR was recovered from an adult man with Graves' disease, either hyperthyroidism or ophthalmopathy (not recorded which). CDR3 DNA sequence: TGCAGTGCAGAGGGACAGTCGATATACGAGCAGTACTTC. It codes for CSAEGQSIYEQYF.